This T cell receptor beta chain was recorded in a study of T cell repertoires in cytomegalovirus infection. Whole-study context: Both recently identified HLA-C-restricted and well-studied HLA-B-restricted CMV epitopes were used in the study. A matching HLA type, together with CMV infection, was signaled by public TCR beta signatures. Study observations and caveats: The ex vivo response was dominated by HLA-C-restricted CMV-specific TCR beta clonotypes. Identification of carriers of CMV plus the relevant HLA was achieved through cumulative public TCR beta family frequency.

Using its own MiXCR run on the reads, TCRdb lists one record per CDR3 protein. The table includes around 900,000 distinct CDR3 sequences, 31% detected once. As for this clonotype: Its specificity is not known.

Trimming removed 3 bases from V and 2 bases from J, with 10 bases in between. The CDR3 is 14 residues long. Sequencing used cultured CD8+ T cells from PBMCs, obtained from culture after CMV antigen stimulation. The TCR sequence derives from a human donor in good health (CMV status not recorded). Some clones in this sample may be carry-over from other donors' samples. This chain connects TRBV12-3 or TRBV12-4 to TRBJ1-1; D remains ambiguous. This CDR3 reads CASSFSVDNTEAFF. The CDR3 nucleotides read TGTGCCAGCAGTTTTTCCGTAGATAACACTGAAGCTTTCTTT.